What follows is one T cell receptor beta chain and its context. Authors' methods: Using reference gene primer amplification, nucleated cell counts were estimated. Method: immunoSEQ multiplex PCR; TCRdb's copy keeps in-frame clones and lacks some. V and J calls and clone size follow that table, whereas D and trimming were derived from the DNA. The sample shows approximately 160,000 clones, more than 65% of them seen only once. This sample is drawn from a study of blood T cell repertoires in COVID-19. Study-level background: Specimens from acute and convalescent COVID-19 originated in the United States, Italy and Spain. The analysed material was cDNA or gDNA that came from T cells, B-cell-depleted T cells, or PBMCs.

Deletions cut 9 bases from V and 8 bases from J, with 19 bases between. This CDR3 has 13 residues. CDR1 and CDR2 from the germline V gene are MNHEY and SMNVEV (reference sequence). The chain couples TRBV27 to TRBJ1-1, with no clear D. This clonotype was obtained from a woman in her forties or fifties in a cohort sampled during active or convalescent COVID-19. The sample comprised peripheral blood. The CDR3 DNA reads TGTGCCAGTATCAGTACCGGGAGTCGGGAAGCTTTCTTT. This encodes CASISTGSREAFF.